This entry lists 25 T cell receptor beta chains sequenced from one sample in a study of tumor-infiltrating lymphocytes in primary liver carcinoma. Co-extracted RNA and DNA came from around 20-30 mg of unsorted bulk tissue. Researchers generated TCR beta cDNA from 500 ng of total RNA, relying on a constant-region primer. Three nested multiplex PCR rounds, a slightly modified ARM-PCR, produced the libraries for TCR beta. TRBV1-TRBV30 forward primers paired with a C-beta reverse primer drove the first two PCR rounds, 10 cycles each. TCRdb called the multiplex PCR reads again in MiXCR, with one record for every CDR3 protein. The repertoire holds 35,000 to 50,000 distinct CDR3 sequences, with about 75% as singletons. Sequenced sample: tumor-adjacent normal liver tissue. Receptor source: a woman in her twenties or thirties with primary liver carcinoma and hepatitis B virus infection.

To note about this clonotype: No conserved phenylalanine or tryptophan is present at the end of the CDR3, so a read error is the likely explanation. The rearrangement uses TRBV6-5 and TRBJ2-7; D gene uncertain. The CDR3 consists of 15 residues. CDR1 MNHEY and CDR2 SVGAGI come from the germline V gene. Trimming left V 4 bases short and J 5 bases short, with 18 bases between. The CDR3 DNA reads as TGTGCCAGCAGTTCTAGGGTCCGAGCTAGGGACGAGCAGTACTTA. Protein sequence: CASSSRVRARDEQYL.

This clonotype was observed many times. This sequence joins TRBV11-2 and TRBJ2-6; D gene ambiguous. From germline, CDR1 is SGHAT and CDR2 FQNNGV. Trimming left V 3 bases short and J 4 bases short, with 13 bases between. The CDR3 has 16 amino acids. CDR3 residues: CASSFTAARGANVLTF. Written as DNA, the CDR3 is TGTGCCAGCAGCTTCACAGCCGCGCGAGGGGCCAACGTCCTGACTTTC. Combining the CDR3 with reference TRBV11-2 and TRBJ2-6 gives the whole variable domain EAGVAQSPRYKIIEKRQSVAFWCNPISGHATLYWYQQILGQGPKLLIQFQNNGVVDDSQLPKDRFSAERLKGVDSTLKIQPAKLEDSAVYLCASSFTAARGANVLTFGAGSRLTVL.

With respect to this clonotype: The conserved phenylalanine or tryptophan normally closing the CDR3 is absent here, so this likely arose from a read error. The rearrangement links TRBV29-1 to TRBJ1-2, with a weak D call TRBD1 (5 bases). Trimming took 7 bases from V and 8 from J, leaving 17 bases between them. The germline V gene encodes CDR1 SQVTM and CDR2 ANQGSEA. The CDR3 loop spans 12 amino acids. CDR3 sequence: CSAGHEVEGYTY. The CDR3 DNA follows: TGCAGCGCTGGACACGAGGTTGAGGGCTACACCTAC.

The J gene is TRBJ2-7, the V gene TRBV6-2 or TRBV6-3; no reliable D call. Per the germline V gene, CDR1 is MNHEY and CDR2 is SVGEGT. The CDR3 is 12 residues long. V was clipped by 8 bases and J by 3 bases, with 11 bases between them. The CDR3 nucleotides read TGTGCCAGCTGTGACAAGATCTACGAGCAGTACTTC. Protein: CASCDKIYEQYF.

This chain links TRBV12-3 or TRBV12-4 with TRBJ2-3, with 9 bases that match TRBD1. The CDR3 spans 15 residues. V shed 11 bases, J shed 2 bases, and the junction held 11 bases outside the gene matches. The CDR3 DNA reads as TGTGCCGGCAATGCTGGACAGGGGAACACAGATACGCAGTATTTT. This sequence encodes CAGNAGQGNTDTQYF.

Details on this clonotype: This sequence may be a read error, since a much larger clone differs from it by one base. The CDR3 DNA is TGTGCCAACAGCCCAGACAGTGTTGGAGCTTTCTTT. Amino acids: CANSPDSVGAFF. V is TRBV12-3 or TRBV12-4 and J is TRBJ1-1; D may be TRBD1 (5 bases). V was shortened by 10 bases and J by 10 bases, with 19 bases between the two germline ends. The CDR3 contains 12 residues.

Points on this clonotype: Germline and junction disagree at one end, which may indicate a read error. CDR3 in amino acids: CVSNQGGGGGYTF. In DNA, the CDR3 is TGTGTCAGCAATCAGGGGGGAGGTGGAGGCTACACATTC. The J gene is TRBJ1-2, the V gene TRBV11-2, with 7 positions matching TRBD1. Germline CDR1 is SGHAT and CDR2 is FQNNGV. CDR3 length: 13 amino acids.

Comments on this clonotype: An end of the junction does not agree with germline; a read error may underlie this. The CDR3 bases are TGCAGCTTTGGGCTGACTAGCGGGGACTACATTGAGCAGTTCTTC. The encoded protein is CSFGLTSGDYIEQFF. The chain couples TRBV29-1 to TRBJ2-1; 11 bases agree with TRBD2. This CDR3 has 15 residues. Germline assignment: CDR1 SQVTM and CDR2 ANQGSEA.

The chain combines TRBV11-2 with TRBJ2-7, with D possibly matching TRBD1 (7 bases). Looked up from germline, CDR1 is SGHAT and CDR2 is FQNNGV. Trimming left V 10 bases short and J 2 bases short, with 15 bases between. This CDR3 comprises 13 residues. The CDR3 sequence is CAIIGGGTYEQYF. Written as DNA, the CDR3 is TGTGCCATCATAGGGGGCGGGACCTACGAGCAGTACTTC. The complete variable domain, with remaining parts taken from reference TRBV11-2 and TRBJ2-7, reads EAGVAQSPRYKIIEKRQSVAFWCNPISGHATLYWYQQILGQGPKLLIQFQNNGVVDDSQLPKDRFSAERLKGVDSTLKIQPAKLEDSAVYLCAIIGGGTYEQYFGPGTRLTVT.

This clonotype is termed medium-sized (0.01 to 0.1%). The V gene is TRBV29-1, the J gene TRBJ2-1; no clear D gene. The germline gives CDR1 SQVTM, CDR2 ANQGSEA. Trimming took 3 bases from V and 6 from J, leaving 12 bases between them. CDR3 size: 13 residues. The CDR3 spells CSVEGFSGNEQFF. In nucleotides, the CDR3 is TGCAGCGTTGAGGGATTTAGTGGCAATGAGCAGTTCTTC.

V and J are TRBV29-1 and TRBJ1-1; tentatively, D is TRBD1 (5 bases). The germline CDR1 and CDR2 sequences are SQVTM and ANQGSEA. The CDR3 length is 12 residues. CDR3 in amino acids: CSVEQVNTEAFF. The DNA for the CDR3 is TGCAGTGTAGAACAGGTGAACACTGAAGCTTTCTTT.

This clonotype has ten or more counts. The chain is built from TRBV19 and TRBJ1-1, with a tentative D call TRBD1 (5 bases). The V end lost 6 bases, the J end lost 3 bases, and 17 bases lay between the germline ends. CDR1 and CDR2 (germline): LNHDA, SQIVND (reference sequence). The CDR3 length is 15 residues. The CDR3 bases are TGTGCCAGTAGGACCCCCCCCGGGGGGGACACTGAAGCTTTCTTT. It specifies CASRTPPGGDTEAFF. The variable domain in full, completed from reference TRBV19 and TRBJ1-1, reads DGGITQSPKYLFRKEGQNVTLSCEQNLNHDAMYWYRQDPGQGLRLIYYSQIVNDFQKGDIAEGYSVSREKKESFPLTVTSAQKNPTAFYLCASRTPPGGDTEAFFGQGTRLTVV.

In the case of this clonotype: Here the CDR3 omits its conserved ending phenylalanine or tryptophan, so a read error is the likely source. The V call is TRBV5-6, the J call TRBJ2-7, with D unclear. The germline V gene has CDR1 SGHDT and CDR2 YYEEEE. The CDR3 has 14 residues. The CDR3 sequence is CASSLGSGIYEQYL. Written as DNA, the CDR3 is TGTGCCAGCAGTTTGGGGTCAGGAATCTACGAGCAGTACTTA.

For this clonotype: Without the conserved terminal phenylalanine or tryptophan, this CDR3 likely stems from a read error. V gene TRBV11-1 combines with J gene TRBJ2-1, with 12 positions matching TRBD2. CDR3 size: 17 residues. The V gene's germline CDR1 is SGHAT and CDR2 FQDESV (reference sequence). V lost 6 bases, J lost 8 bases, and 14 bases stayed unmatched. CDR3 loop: CASSYGTSGWAYDEQFS. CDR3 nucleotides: TGTGCCAGCAGTTACGGGACTAGCGGGTGGGCCTATGATGAGCAGTTCTCC.

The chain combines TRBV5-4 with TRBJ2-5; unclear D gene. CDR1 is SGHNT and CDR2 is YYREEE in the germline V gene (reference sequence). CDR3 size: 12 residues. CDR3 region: CVSSLMSETQYF. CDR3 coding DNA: TGTGTAAGCAGCTTGATGAGCGAGACCCAGTACTTC.

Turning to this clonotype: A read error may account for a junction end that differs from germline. For the CDR3, the DNA is TGTGCTAGCAGCCAAGATCGGTCTAGCACTAGCGGGATATACAATGAGCAGTTCTTC. Translated, it gives CASSQDRSSTSGIYNEQFF. This chain connects TRBV4-2 to TRBJ2-1; 10 bases are a match to TRBD2. Germline V gives CDR1 LGHNA, CDR2 YNFKEQ. The CDR3 is 19 residues long.

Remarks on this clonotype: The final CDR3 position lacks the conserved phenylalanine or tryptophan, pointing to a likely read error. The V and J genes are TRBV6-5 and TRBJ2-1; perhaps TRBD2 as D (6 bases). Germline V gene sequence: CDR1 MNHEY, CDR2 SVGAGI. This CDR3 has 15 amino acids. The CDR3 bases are TGCGCCAGCAGTTTAGGAGGGCAAAGACTCAATGTGCAGTTCCTC. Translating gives CASSLGGQRLNVQFL.

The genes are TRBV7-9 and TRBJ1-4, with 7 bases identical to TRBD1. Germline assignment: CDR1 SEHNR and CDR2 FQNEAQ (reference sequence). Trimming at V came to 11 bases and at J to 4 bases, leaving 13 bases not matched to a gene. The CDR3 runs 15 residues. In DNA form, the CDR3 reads TGTGCCGGCAACTTTCCCAGGGGGAATAATGAAAAACTGTTTTTT. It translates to CAGNFPRGNNEKLFF.

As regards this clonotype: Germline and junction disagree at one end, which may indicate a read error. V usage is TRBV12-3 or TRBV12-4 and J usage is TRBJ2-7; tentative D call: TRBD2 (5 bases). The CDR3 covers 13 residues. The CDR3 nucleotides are TGTGCCAGCAGTTTATCTCTGCTGAGGGAGCACTACTTC. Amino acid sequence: CASSLSLLREHYF.

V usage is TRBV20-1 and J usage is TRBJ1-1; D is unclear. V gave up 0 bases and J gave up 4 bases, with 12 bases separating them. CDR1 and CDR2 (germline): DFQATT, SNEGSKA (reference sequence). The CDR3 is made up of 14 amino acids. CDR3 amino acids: CSARDRGASTEAFF. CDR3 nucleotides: TGCAGTGCTAGAGATCGGGGAGCTAGCACTGAAGCTTTCTTT.

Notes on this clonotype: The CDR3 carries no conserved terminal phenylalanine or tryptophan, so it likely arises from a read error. In nucleotides, the CDR3 is TGTGCCAGCAGATTGGATTACGCCGGGAGGGCCCAAGAGCAGTACTTA. Translating it yields CASRLDYAGRAQEQYL. The chain employs TRBV5-5 and TRBJ2-7, with 8 bases lining up with TRBD2. CDR1 is SGHKS, CDR2 YYEKEE, per germline (reference sequence). The CDR3 runs 16 residues.

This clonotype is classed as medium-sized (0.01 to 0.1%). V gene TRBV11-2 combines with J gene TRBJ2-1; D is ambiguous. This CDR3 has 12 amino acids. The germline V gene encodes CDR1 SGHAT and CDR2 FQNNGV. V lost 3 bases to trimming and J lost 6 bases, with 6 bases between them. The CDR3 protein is CASSFEFNEQFF. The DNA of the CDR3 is TGTGCCAGCAGCTTCGAGTTCAATGAGCAGTTCTTC.

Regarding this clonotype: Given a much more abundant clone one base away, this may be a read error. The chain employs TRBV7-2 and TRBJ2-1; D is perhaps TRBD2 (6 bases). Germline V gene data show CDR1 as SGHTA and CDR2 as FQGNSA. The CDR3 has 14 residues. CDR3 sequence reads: CASSFSGAYDEQFF. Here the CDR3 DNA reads TGTGCCAGCAGCTTTTCGGGAGCCTACGATGAGCAGTTCTTC.

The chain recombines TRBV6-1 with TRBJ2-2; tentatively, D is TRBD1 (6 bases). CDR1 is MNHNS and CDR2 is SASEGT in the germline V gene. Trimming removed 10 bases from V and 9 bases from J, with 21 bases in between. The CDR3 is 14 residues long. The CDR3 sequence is CANTSTGFVRELFF. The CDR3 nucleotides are TGTGCCAACACTTCGACAGGTTTTGTGAGGGAGCTGTTTTTT.

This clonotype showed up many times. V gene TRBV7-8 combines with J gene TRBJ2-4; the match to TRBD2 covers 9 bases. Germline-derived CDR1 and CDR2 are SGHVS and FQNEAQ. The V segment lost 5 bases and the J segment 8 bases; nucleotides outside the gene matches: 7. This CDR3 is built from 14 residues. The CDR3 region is CASSPSGIGDIQYF. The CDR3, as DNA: TGTGCCAGCAGCCCTAGCGGGATAGGAGACATTCAGTACTTC.